Reported below is one T cell receptor (beta chain). The antigen it binds to is not known. No base quality values were provided; no much bigger clone lies one nucleotide off. The data stem from a study of blood T cell repertoires in COVID-19 (dated by TCRdb to about 2020). For context, the study as a whole: Collaborator samples came from the United States, Italy and Spain and covered acute and convalescent phases of COVID-19. Subjects who had been exposed to COVID-19, were actively infected with it, or had recovered from it provided the deeply sampled blood TCRbeta repertoires that made up the dataset. Samples were obtained from the ongoing ImmuneRACE study (first 160 participants) and from about 1,300 subjects provided by 6 global collaborators. HLA class I and class II types, where available, came from metadata supplied by the sample provider rather than from assay-based typing. Nearly every sample came with metadata listing a de-identified subject ID, COVID-19 status, age in years and sex. The prospective study material was composed of cDNA or gDNA derived from T cells, B-cell-depleted T cells, or PBMCs. The repertoires were released in a freely available public database meant as a resource for research on the immune response to SARS-CoV-2. General conclusions and limits of the study: The amount of clinical and demographic metadata varied by source and participant and was provided uncurated.

Each collaborating institution followed its own protocols to collect whole blood in K2EDTA tubes. For TCRbeta analysis, collaborator samples were shipped as frozen whole blood, as isolated PBMCs, or as DNA extracted from either sample type. From the cysteine up to the phenylalanine, the CDR3 has a length of 16 residues. The DNA shown is the 48-base CDR3, in frame from base 1. V sheds 0 bases and J sheds 0 bases, leaving 7 bases between their ends. CDR1 and CDR2, per the germline V gene, are SGDLS and YYNGEE. TCRbeta CDR3 regions were amplified from genomic DNA by means of the immunoSEQ Assay, a bias-controlled multiplex PCR. The original methods were these. The number of nucleated cells in each sample was estimated from the amplification of reference gene primers within the assay. Sequence reads were collapsed and filtered to measure the absolute abundance of every unique TCRbeta CDR3 rearrangement. For each sample, productive Simpson clonality was calculated as the square root of Simpson's diversity index over productive rearrangements. The table comes from immuneACCESS by way of TCRdb, which keeps in-frame sequences with V and J called. Part of the clones is missing from these tables; in studies checked, under half for an unresolved V gene and the rest for unknown reasons. The DNA gave D and trimming, while V, J and clone size come from that table. In all, the sample holds around 140,000 clones, and around 86% of those were seen once. The ten top clones hold about 6.5% of the sample.

Sequenced: peripheral blood. The chain uses TRBV9 and TRBJ1-6; the D gene assignment is ambiguous. This TCR came from a man of 80 years or more with acute or convalescent COVID-19. The CDR3 in this case is CASSVGGSSYNSPLHF. The DNA is as follows: TGTGCCAGCAGCGTAGGAGGGAGCTCCTATAATTCACCCCTCCACTTT.